The 22 T cell receptor beta chains presented below share a single source sample, sequenced in a study of identical twins. TCRdb passed the 5' RACE reads through MiXCR, listing each CDR3 protein once. This sample has about 530,000 distinct CDR3 sequences, with roughly 15% found just once. The same data also contributed to another study, on yellow fever vaccine responses in identical twins.

The sample comprised CD4+ T cells sorted from blood. The receptors come from a young woman in good health.

This chain connects TRBV5-1 to TRBJ2-7, with 9 bases lining up with TRBD1. V shed 9 bases and J 1 base; nucleotides not matched to a gene: 8. The CDR3 extends over 14 amino acids. Germline lookup yields CDR1 SGHRS and CDR2 YFSETQ. CDR3 in amino acids: CATAPGQGSYEQYF. DNA of the CDR3: TGCGCCACCGCACCGGGACAGGGATCCTACGAGCAGTACTTC.

V and J are TRBV7-2 and TRBJ1-5; tentatively, D is TRBD1 (5 bases). V lost 2 bases to trimming and J lost 6 bases, with 14 bases between them. The CDR3 loop spans 15 amino acids. Per germline, CDR1 SGHTA and CDR2 FQGNSA. CDR3 in DNA: TGTGCCAGCAGCTTACGGGCAGGGCAGGGTCAGCCCCAGCATTTT. Translation: CASSLRAGQGQPQHF.

Only a few counts were recorded for this clonotype. This rearrangement joins TRBV7-8 to TRBJ2-7; D not resolved. Germline V gene lookup returns CDR1 SGHVS and CDR2 FQNEAQ. V was cut by 2 bases and J by 1 base, with 9 bases left in between. The CDR3 has 14 residues. CDR3 protein: CASSLSVGSYEQYF. As DNA, the CDR3 is TGTGCCAGCAGCTTAAGTGTGGGGTCCTACGAGCAGTACTTC.

Only one count was recorded for this clonotype. The J gene is TRBJ2-1, the V gene TRBV6-1, with D perhaps TRBD1 or TRBD2 (5 bases each). This CDR3 is built from 16 residues. V was cut by 0 bases and J by 10 bases, with 19 bases left in between. The germline gives CDR1 MNHNS, CDR2 SASEGT. The CDR3 DNA is TGTGCCAGCAGTGAAGCGCTTGGGGTGGGGGTTGTAGAGCAGTTCTTC. Residues: CASSEALGVGVVEQFF.

V gene TRBV6-5 combines with J gene TRBJ2-5; 12 bases are a match to TRBD2. Germline V gives CDR1 MNHEY, CDR2 SVGAGI. The CDR3 has 15 residues. J was trimmed by 5 bases and V by 2 bases; bases with no gene match: 3. The CDR3 DNA follows: TGTGCCAGCAGTTACCTAGCGGGAGGGACGGAGACCCAGTACTTC. Its protein is CASSYLAGGTETQYF.

The gene calls are TRBV6-5 and TRBJ2-1, with unresolved D. Germline CDR1 and CDR2: MNHEY and SVGAGI. CDR3 length equals 14 residues. The ends were cut back, 2 bases at V and 4 bases at J, with 9 bases in the middle. In DNA form, the CDR3 reads TGTGCCAGCAGTTACCTGGTGGGGTACAATGAGCAGTTCTTC. It is translated as CASSYLVGYNEQFF.

This clonotype has just a few counts. The rearrangement joins TRBV19 to TRBJ2-3, with TRBD1 as a possible D gene (5 bases). Germline loops: CDR1 LNHDA, CDR2 SQIVND (reference sequence). Deletions cut 6 bases from V and 6 bases from J, with 13 bases between. There are 13 residues in the CDR3. In DNA form, the CDR3 reads TGTGCCAGTAGAGGCCAGGGATTTGATACGCAGTATTTT. Protein: CASRGQGFDTQYF. Together with reference TRBV19 and TRBJ2-3, the CDR3 gives the full variable domain: DGGITQSPKYLFRKEGQNVTLSCEQNLNHDAMYWYRQDPGQGLRLIYYSQIVNDFQKGDIAEGYSVSREKKESFPLTVTSAQKNPTAFYLCASRGQGFDTQYFGPGTRLTVL.

This clonotype was counted at least ten times. V gene TRBV12-3 or TRBV12-4 combines with J gene TRBJ1-2; tentative D call: TRBD1 (6 bases). The CDR3 sequence is 14 residues long. The V end lost 7 bases, the J end lost 9 bases, and 21 bases lay between the germline ends. The CDR3 nucleotides read TGTGCCAGCACCCCCCCCCCGGGGGGCAGGAGCTACACCTTC. Amino acid sequence: CASTPPPGGRSYTF.

This clonotype was counted a few times. The rearrangement uses TRBV12-3 or TRBV12-4 and TRBJ2-1, with 12 positions matching TRBD2. The CDR3 totals 15 residues. V gave up 6 bases and J gave up 8 bases; unmatched junction bases: 8. The CDR3 sequence: CASRYLAGGPHEQFF. The DNA for the CDR3 is TGTGCCAGCAGGTACCTAGCGGGAGGGCCCCATGAGCAGTTCTTC.

The rearrangement uses TRBV20-1 and TRBJ2-2; D is uncertain. The CDR3 loop spans 13 amino acids. Germline V lookup: CDR1 DFQATT, CDR2 SNEGSKA (reference sequence). The V end lost 1 base, the J end lost 2 bases, and 5 bases lay between the germline ends. This chain's CDR3 is CSARARNTGELFF. The CDR3 DNA sequence: TGCAGTGCTAGAGCTCGAAACACCGGGGAGCTGTTTTTT.

The sample holds a few counts of this clonotype. The CDR3 DNA is TGTGCCAGCAGCCAAAATCCCCAGGGGCGGGAGACCCAGTACTTC. Its translation is CASSQNPQGRETQYF. V gene TRBV3-1 combines with J gene TRBJ2-5, with D possibly TRBD1 on 6 matching bases. The germline CDR1 and CDR2 sequences are LGHDT and YNNKEL (reference sequence). Trimming took 2 bases from V and 5 from J, leaving 15 bases between them. The CDR3 has 15 residues.

The chain uses TRBV27 and TRBJ2-7, with TRBD2 matching over 11 bases. Germline V gene lookup returns CDR1 MNHEY and CDR2 SMNVEV (reference sequence). Unmatched junction bases numbered 1, after V lost 5 bases and J lost 1 base. The CDR3 spans 14 residues. The CDR3 protein is CASSTSGRSYEQYF. CDR3 DNA: TGTGCCAGCAGTACTAGCGGGAGATCCTACGAGCAGTACTTC.

The genes are TRBV18 and TRBJ2-3, with D unclear. This CDR3 region has 14 residues. The V end was cut by 4 bases, the J end by 9 bases, with 17 bases between. Per the germline V gene, CDR1 is KGHSH and CDR2 is LQKENI. The CDR3 protein is CASSLGPTPATQYF. DNA of the CDR3: TGTGCCAGCTCACTTGGACCAACGCCAGCCACGCAGTATTTT.

This clonotype was recorded a few times. This rearrangement joins TRBV12-3 or TRBV12-4 to TRBJ2-7, with D perhaps TRBD1 (5 bases). The germline V and J ends were trimmed by 3 bases and 3 bases, with 9 bases remaining between them. This CDR3 spans 13 amino acids. The CDR3 loop is CASSFLDNYEQYF. The DNA of the CDR3 is TGTGCCAGCAGTTTCCTGGACAACTACGAGCAGTACTTC.

This clonotype was counted between two and nine times. The chain carries TRBV3-1 and TRBJ1-4; D is undetermined. Germline CDR1 reads LGHDT; CDR2 reads YNNKEL (reference sequence). Trimming removed 4 bases from V and 10 bases from J, with 10 bases in between. This CDR3 has 12 residues. The CDR3 bases are TGTGCCAGCAGCCCGGGAGCAGGAAAACTGTTTTTT. Protein sequence: CASSPGAGKLFF.

This rearrangement joins TRBV3-1 to TRBJ2-7, with 12 nucleotides matching TRBD2. The CDR3 length is 19 residues. V lost 3 bases, J lost 2 bases, and 14 bases stayed unmatched. Germline values: CDR1 LGHDT, CDR2 YNNKEL (reference sequence). CDR3 protein: CASSQASSLAGGPPYEQYF. The CDR3 DNA reads as TGTGCCAGCAGCCAGGCCTCATCTCTAGCGGGAGGGCCCCCCTACGAGCAGTACTTC.

CDR3 coding DNA: TGTGCCAGCAGTTTAGGGTCCACTCAAGAGACCCAGTACTTC. It translates to CASSLGSTQETQYF. The rearrangement links TRBV12-3 or TRBV12-4 to TRBJ2-5, with no clear D. Trimming cost V 1 base and J 2 bases, with 8 bases left between them. The CDR3 covers 14 residues.

This sequence joins TRBV7-2 and TRBJ1-2, with D unclear. CDR1 is SGHTA, CDR2 FQGNSA, per germline. CDR3 length: 11 residues. V lost 10 bases to trimming and J lost 8 bases, with 14 bases between them. CDR3 in amino acids: CATSKNGGYTF. The CDR3 nucleotides read TGTGCCACCTCAAAGAATGGCGGCTACACCTTC.

This clonotype turned up a few times. J is TRBJ1-6 and V is TRBV12-3 or TRBV12-4, with a weak D call TRBD1 (5 bases). Trimming took 4 bases from V and 0 from J, leaving 7 bases between them. The CDR3 contains 15 residues. CDR3 in amino acids: CASSYTGSYNSPLHF. CDR3 DNA sequence: TGTGCCAGCAGTTATACAGGCTCCTATAATTCACCCCTCCACTTT.

This rearrangement joins TRBV12-3 or TRBV12-4 to TRBJ1-4; 8 bases line up with TRBD1. The CDR3 spans 14 residues. V trimming: 5 bases; J trimming: 5 bases; junction bases outside the gene matches: 4. CDR3 nucleotides: TGTGCCAGCAGTCAGAGGGACAGGAATGAAAAACTGTTTTTT. Protein: CASSQRDRNEKLFF.

This sequence joins TRBV5-1 and TRBJ2-2; D gene ambiguous. Germline V gene lookup returns CDR1 SGHRS and CDR2 YFSETQ. With 4 bases removed from V and 13 bases from J, the gap between germline ends came to 11 bases. The CDR3 consists of 11 residues. The CDR3 loop is CASSGTMGLFF. The CDR3 coding sequence is TGCGCCAGCAGCGGTACCATGGGGCTGTTTTTT.

The chain carries TRBV18 and TRBJ2-7; TRBD2 aligns across 7 bases. Germline values: CDR1 KGHSH, CDR2 LQKENI. V lost 2 bases, J lost 3 bases, and 4 bases stayed unmatched. This CDR3 contains 14 residues. The CDR3 sequence is CASSPSSGDYEQYF. The CDR3 DNA sequence: TGTGCCAGCTCACCATCTAGCGGAGACTACGAGCAGTACTTC. Drawing the rest from reference TRBV18 and TRBJ2-7, the complete variable domain is NAGVMQNPRHLVRRRGQEARLRCSPMKGHSHVYWYRQLPEEGLKFMVYLQKENIIDESGMPKERFSAEFPKEGPSILRIQQVVRGDSAAYFCASSPSSGDYEQYFGPGTRLTVT.